This entry concerns a single T cell receptor beta chain. This sample stems from a study of shared clonotypes between healthy human individuals. Profiling relied on immunoSEQ multiplex PCR, and the TCRdb table lists in-frame clones only, not all of them. The sample holds under 1,900,000 clones, 98% to 99% seen once. Those who donated, Caucasian adults without exception, all lived in Nashville, Tennessee. The CDR3 contains 15 residues. Trimming shortened V by 4 bases and J by 9 bases, and 20 bases separated the two germline ends. Germline CDR1 is SGHRS and CDR2 is YFSETQ. The material sequenced was naive CD4+ T cells sorted from blood. Subset reported: CD45RA+ positively selected. This TCR came from a man aged 25-40 years in good health. V and J are TRBV5-1 and TRBJ2-1; a weak D match, TRBD2 (5 bases). CDR3 protein: CASSPEVLGPGEQFF. The CDR3 bases are TGCGCCAGCAGCCCGGAGGTACTAGGCCCGGGTGAGCAGTTCTTC. Using reference TRBV5-1 and TRBJ2-1 for the parts outside the CDR3, the full variable domain is KAGVTQTPRYLIKTRGQQVTLSCSPISGHRSVSWYQQTPGQGLQFLFEYFSETQRNKGNFPGRFSGRQFSNSRSEMNVSTLELGDSALYLCASSPEVLGPGEQFFGPGTRLTVL.